These 16 T cell receptor beta chains were sequenced from one sample in a study of blood T cell repertoires in COVID-19. The repertoire was sequenced with immunoSEQ multiplex PCR; TCRdb's copy has only in-frame clones and lacks some. The table shows about 150,000 clones, with 70% to 90% occurring only once. Input material: peripheral blood. The receptors shown here come from a woman between 45 and 60 years old with acute or convalescent COVID-19.

The V gene is TRBV19, the J gene TRBJ1-1, with 10 bases fitting TRBD1. Losses at the gene ends were 5 bases for V and 1 base for J; bases not matched to a gene: 4. Germline CDR1 reads LNHDA; CDR2 reads SQIVND (reference sequence). This CDR3 is built from 15 residues. The CDR3 region has the DNA TGTGCCAGTAGTCCAAGACAGGGGGCGAACACTGAAGCTTTCTTT. This translates into CASSPRQGANTEAFF. Filled out from reference TRBV19 and TRBJ1-1, the complete variable domain reads DGGITQSPKYLFRKEGQNVTLSCEQNLNHDAMYWYRQDPGQGLRLIYYSQIVNDFQKGDIAEGYSVSREKKESFPLTVTSAQKNPTAFYLCASSPRQGANTEAFFGQGTRLTVV.

The chain couples TRBV9 to TRBJ1-1; D possibly corresponds to TRBD1 (5 bases). Looked up from germline, CDR1 is SGDLS and CDR2 is YYNGEE. The CDR3 sequence is 13 residues long. Trimming took 2 bases from V and 3 from J, leaving 8 bases between them. The CDR3 sequence is CASSVWDYTEAFF. The CDR3 DNA is TGTGCCAGCAGCGTGTGGGACTACACTGAAGCTTTCTTT.

The J gene is TRBJ2-7, the V gene TRBV13; 8 positions match TRBD1. This CDR3 has 12 amino acids. Looked up from germline, CDR1 is PRHDT and CDR2 is FYEKMQ (reference sequence). V lost 8 bases, J lost 1 base, and 1 base stayed unmatched. The CDR3 is CASRQGSYEQYF. The CDR3 DNA reads as TGTGCCAGCCGACAGGGGTCCTACGAGCAGTACTTC.

The chain is built from TRBV9 and TRBJ1-5; no firm D call. Between the trimmed V and J ends, which lost 0 bases and 7 bases, there was a span of 8 bases. Germline loops: CDR1 SGDLS, CDR2 YYNGEE. The CDR3 sequence is 13 residues long. The chain's CDR3 is CASSVGGMQPQHF. The CDR3 coding sequence is TGTGCCAGCAGCGTAGGAGGGATGCAGCCCCAGCATTTT.

The DNA of the CDR3 is TGTGCCAGCAGTTTCGGGGGAAACACCATATATTTT. It yields the protein CASSFGGNTIYF. The rearrangement joins TRBV28 to TRBJ1-3; D call uncertain. This CDR3 spans 12 amino acids. V dropped 3 bases and J dropped 4 bases, with 4 bases sitting between them. Germline CDR1 reads MDHEN; CDR2 reads SYDVKM.

This chain connects TRBV19 to TRBJ1-1; D ambiguous. V lost 4 bases and J 5 bases, leaving 8 bases between the germline ends. This CDR3 has 12 residues. The germline CDR1 and CDR2 sequences are LNHDA and SQIVND (reference sequence). CDR3: CASSTYRTEAFF. The DNA for the CDR3 is TGTGCCAGTAGTACCTACCGGACTGAAGCTTTCTTT.

The CDR3 DNA reads TGTGCCAGCAGTGAGTGGACATATTCAGATACGCAGTATTTT. This translates into CASSEWTYSDTQYF. This chain links TRBV6-4 with TRBJ2-3, with a possible D match to TRBD1 (5 bases). Trimming pared 3 bases from V and 4 bases from J, leaving 11 bases between. The CDR3 spans 14 residues. CDR1 is MRHNA and CDR2 is SNTAGT in the germline V gene.

J is TRBJ1-1 and V is TRBV4-2, with no clear D. Germline lookup yields CDR1 LGHNA and CDR2 YNFKEQ. This CDR3 has 12 residues. Trimming pared 1 base from V and 8 bases from J, leaving 8 bases between. CDR3 nucleotide sequence: TGTGCCAGCAGCCAAGGACTGCCAGAAGCTTTCTTT. Residues: CASSQGLPEAFF.

The rearrangement uses TRBV6-6 and TRBJ1-3, with D possibly matching TRBD1 (5 bases). Trimming pared 4 bases from V and 2 bases from J, leaving 15 bases between. Per germline, CDR1 MNHNY and CDR2 SVGAGI (reference sequence). The CDR3 length is 16 residues. The CDR3 DNA sequence: TGTGCCAGCAGTTCGGGACTAACACTCCCTGGAAACACCATATATTTT. It is translated as CASSSGLTLPGNTIYF.

The chain is built from TRBV5-6 and TRBJ1-6; D is possibly TRBD1 (6 bases). CDR1 and CDR2 from the germline V gene are SGHDT and YYEEEE. V was cut by 2 bases and J by 1 base, with 10 bases left in between. There are 16 residues in the CDR3. The CDR3 sequence is CASSLVRGSYNSPLHF. As DNA, the CDR3 is TGTGCCAGCAGCTTAGTTAGGGGGTCCTATAATTCACCCCTCCACTTT. Using reference TRBV5-6 and TRBJ1-6 for the parts outside the CDR3, the full variable domain is DAGVTQSPTHLIKTRGQQVTLRCSPKSGHDTVSWYQQALGQGPQFIFQYYEEEERQRGNFPDRFSGHQFPNYSSELNVNALLLGDSALYLCASSLVRGSYNSPLHFGNGTRLTVT.

The CDR3 nucleotides read TGCAGCGTTGGCACCAGGGGGCCCGGAAACACCATATATTTT. Translating gives CSVGTRGPGNTIYF. The chain couples TRBV29-1 to TRBJ1-3; TRBD1 agrees at 8 bases. This CDR3 is 14 amino acids long. The V and J ends lost 4 bases and 4 bases, in that order; junction bases with no gene match: 6. Germline lookup yields CDR1 SQVTM and CDR2 ANQGSEA. Looking up the rest from reference TRBV29-1 and TRBJ1-3 gives the full variable domain: SAVISQKPSRDICQRGTSLTIQCQVDSQVTMMFWYRQQPGQSLTLIATANQGSEATYESGFVIDKFPISRPNLTFSTLTVSNMSPEDSSIYLCSVGTRGPGNTIYFGEGSWLTVV.

The CDR3 loop is CSVRQGSYNEQFF. CDR3 in DNA: TGCAGCGTCCGACAGGGCTCCTACAATGAGCAGTTCTTC. The chain has TRBV29-1 and TRBJ2-1; TRBD1 matches 7 bases. The CDR3 length is 13 residues. Germline assignment: CDR1 SQVTM and CDR2 ANQGSEA. J was trimmed by 0 bases and V by 6 bases; bases with no gene match: 2.

The chain carries TRBV6-4 and TRBJ1-3; 10 nucleotides line up with TRBD1. Germline V CDR1 and CDR2: MRHNA, SNTAGT. This CDR3 is built from 15 residues. The ends lost 3 bases at V and 3 bases at J; junction bases unmatched: 2. The CDR3: CASSEGTGVGNTIYF. CDR3 in DNA: TGTGCCAGCAGTGAAGGGACAGGGGTTGGAAACACCATATATTTT.

The CDR3 DNA reads TGTGCCAGCTCACAGATGCGGAGCTCTGGGGCCAACGTCCTGACTTTC. It yields the protein CASSQMRSSGANVLTF. The chain recombines TRBV18 with TRBJ2-6, with D uncertain. Germline CDR1 and CDR2: KGHSH and LQKENI. This CDR3 is 16 amino acids long. V was clipped by 4 bases and J by 0 bases, with 10 bases between them.

This clone was seen a handful of times. The chain carries TRBV3-1 (or the pseudogene TRBV3-2) and TRBJ1-4, with a tentative D call TRBD1 (6 bases). The V gene lost 0 bases and the J gene lost 5 bases, with 13 bases spanning the gap. This CDR3 is built from 16 residues. Per germline, CDR1 LGHDT and CDR2 YNNKEL (reference sequence). The CDR3 spells CASSQEATGINEKLFF. CDR3 nucleotides: TGTGCCAGCAGCCAAGAAGCGACAGGAATAAATGAAAAACTGTTTTTT.

This chain uses TRBV4-1 with TRBJ1-2; D call uncertain. CDR1 MGHRA and CDR2 YSYEKL come from the germline V gene. The CDR3 runs 16 residues. V gave up 0 bases and J gave up 0 bases, with 11 bases separating them. CDR3 in amino acids: CASSQDNGRANYGYTF. CDR3 bases: TGCGCCAGCAGCCAAGATAACGGGAGAGCTAACTATGGCTACACCTTC.